The TCR beta chain under discussion was sequenced for a study of cytomegalovirus exposure and HLA in healthy donors. In its sample, this clone was seen a few times. CDR1 SGDLS and CDR2 YYNGEE come from the germline V gene. V lost 3 bases to trimming and J lost 8 bases; unmatched junction nucleotides: 9. This CDR3 comprises 14 residues. Primers included in the PCR were 60 Vbeta and 13 Jbeta primers. Some clones are missing from TCRdb's copy, which holds only in-frame ones; the method was immunoSEQ multiplex PCR. The data contain roughly 150,000 clones, about a tenth of them singletons. J is TRBJ1-1 and V is TRBV9, with TRBD1 identical over 8 bases. The material sequenced was PBMCs. The sequence was obtained from a male donor in good health and CMV-seronegative. The CDR3: CASSARTGRVEAFF. CDR3 coding DNA: TGTGCCAGCAGCGCTCGGACAGGGAGGGTCGAAGCTTTCTTT. Together with reference TRBV9 and TRBJ1-1, the CDR3 gives the full variable domain: DSGVTQTPKHLITATGQRVTLRCSPRSGDLSVYWYQQSLDQGLQFLIQYYNGEERAKGNILERFSAQQFPDLHSELNLSSLELGDSALYFCASSARTGRVEAFFGQGTRLTVV.